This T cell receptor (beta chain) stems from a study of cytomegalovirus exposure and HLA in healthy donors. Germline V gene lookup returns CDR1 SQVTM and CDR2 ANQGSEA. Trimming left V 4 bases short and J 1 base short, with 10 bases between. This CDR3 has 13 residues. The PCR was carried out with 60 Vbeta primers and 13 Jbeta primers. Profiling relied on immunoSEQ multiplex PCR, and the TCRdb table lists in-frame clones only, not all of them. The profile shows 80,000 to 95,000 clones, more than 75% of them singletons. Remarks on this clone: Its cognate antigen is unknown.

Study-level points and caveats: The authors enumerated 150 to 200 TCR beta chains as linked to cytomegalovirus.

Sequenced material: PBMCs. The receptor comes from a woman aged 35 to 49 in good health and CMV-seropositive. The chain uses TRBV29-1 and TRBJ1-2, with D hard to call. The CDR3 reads CSVVVQVNYGYTF. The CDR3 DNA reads TGCAGCGTTGTGGTGCAGGTTAACTATGGCTACACCTTC.